This passage covers 21 T cell receptor beta chains from one sample sequenced in a study of blood T cell repertoires in COVID-19. Measured with immunoSEQ multiplex PCR; TCRdb has only the in-frame clones, and not every one. Of approximately 57,000 clones listed, around nine tenths are singletons. Input material: peripheral blood. The source of these receptors is a man aged 50 or older with acute or convalescent COVID-19.

The rearrangement links TRBV6-2 or TRBV6-3 to TRBJ1-2; D is possibly TRBD1 (5 bases). The CDR3 sequence is 13 residues long. The V end was cut by 4 bases, the J end by 2 bases, with 8 bases between. From germline, CDR1 is MNHEY and CDR2 SVGEGT. The CDR3 DNA sequence: TGTGCCAGCAGTTTTGGGGGGAACTATGGCTACACCTTC. This translates into CASSFGGNYGYTF.

This clone has a single count. The chain recombines TRBV19 with TRBJ1-6; D remains unclear. Per germline, CDR1 LNHDA and CDR2 SQIVND (reference sequence). This CDR3 is built from 13 residues. The V end was cut by 3 bases, the J end by 11 bases, with 11 bases between. Written as DNA, the CDR3 is TGTGCCAGTAGTATGTTGAGGGCGGCACCCCTCCACTTT. The encoded protein is CASSMLRAAPLHF.

J is TRBJ2-1 and V is TRBV6-5, with 8 bases that match TRBD2. J gave up 9 bases and V 4 bases, and 8 bases lay outside the gene matches. Per the germline V gene, CDR1 is MNHEY and CDR2 is SVGAGI. The CDR3 runs to 14 residues. In nucleotides, the CDR3 is TGTGCCAGCAGTTTTCGGGGGGGCCTCGGTGAGCAGTTCTTC. Protein sequence: CASSFRGGLGEQFF.

This chain connects TRBV10-3 to TRBJ2-3, with TRBD2 as a possible D gene (6 bases). Deletions cut 6 bases from V and 0 bases from J, with 10 bases between. The CDR3 is 14 residues long. Per the germline V gene, CDR1 is ENHRY and CDR2 is SYGVKD. CDR3 DNA sequence: TGTGCCATCAGGGGACTTACTAGCACAGATACGCAGTATTTT. Its translation: CAIRGLTSTDTQYF.

The V and J genes are TRBV28 and TRBJ1-2, with D perhaps TRBD1 (5 bases). Per the germline V gene, CDR1 is MDHEN and CDR2 is SYDVKM. CDR3 length equals 12 residues. V was clipped by 2 bases and J by 8 bases, with 9 bases between them. In nucleotides, the CDR3 is TGTGCCAGCAGTTTACCGGGGGTAGGCTACACCTTC. It encodes CASSLPGVGYTF.

The chain is built from TRBV6-5 and TRBJ2-5; perhaps TRBD1 as D (6 bases). The CDR3 totals 14 residues. CDR1 and CDR2 (germline): MNHEY, SVGAGI. V was pared by 5 bases and J by 5 bases, with 15 bases between. CDR3: CASSTVGGGETQYF. The CDR3 nucleotides are TGTGCCAGCAGTACTGTTGGGGGCGGGGAGACCCAGTACTTC.

This chain uses TRBV10-3 with TRBJ2-5; 12 nucleotides line up with TRBD2. The CDR3 runs to 15 residues. The germline CDR1 and CDR2 sequences are ENHRY and SYGVKD. With V trimmed by 3 bases and J by 3 bases, 2 bases remained unmatched. The CDR3 here is CAISDSSGGEETQYF. In nucleotides, the CDR3 is TGTGCCATCAGTGACTCTAGCGGGGGGGAAGAGACCCAGTACTTC.

The chain couples TRBV4-2 to TRBJ2-7, with TRBD1 identical over 7 bases. Germline-derived CDR1 and CDR2 are LGHNA and YNFKEQ. J lost 3 bases, V lost 0 bases, and 2 bases had no gene match. This CDR3 contains 14 residues. Here the CDR3 reads CASSQEDRVYEQYF. The CDR3 region has the DNA TGTGCCAGCAGCCAAGAAGACAGGGTCTACGAGCAGTACTTC.

The V and J genes are TRBV19 and TRBJ1-2; 12 bases match TRBD1. The germline V gene encodes CDR1 LNHDA and CDR2 SQIVND (reference sequence). This CDR3 region has 16 residues. After removal of 6 bases from V and 7 bases from J, the junction contained 12 bases not matched to a gene. The CDR3 reads CASSERPGQGATGYTF. The DNA of the CDR3 is TGTGCCAGTAGCGAACGTCCGGGACAGGGGGCGACTGGCTACACCTTC.

The V gene is TRBV10-3, the J gene TRBJ2-7, with 7 bases aligning to TRBD1. The CDR3 consists of 13 residues. Germline CDR1 reads ENHRY; CDR2 reads SYGVKD. V dropped 8 bases and J dropped 2; count of bases not matched to a gene: 6. The CDR3 here is CAIGAGGTYEQYF. CDR3 nucleotide sequence: TGTGCCATCGGGGCAGGGGGAACCTACGAGCAGTACTTC.

The chain links TRBV6-6 to TRBJ1-1; 10 bases line up with TRBD1. Germline values: CDR1 MNHNY, CDR2 SVGAGI (reference sequence). The V and J ends lost 6 bases and 3 bases, in that order; junction bases with no gene match: 4. The CDR3 runs to 14 residues. The CDR3 DNA follows: TGTGCCAGCAGGACAGGGGGCGGATACACTGAAGCTTTCTTT. Protein sequence: CASRTGGGYTEAFF.

V and J are TRBV27 and TRBJ1-1; no clear D. The CDR3 totals 12 residues. Germline-derived CDR1 and CDR2 are MNHEY and SMNVEV (reference sequence). V lost 6 bases and J 3 bases, leaving 8 bases between the germline ends. Written as DNA, the CDR3 is TGTGCCAGCAGGGGAGGGTACACTGAAGCTTTCTTT. It encodes CASRGGYTEAFF.

This sequence joins TRBV27 and TRBJ2-1, with 10 bases identical to TRBD2. CDR1 is MNHEY and CDR2 is SMNVEV in the germline V gene (reference sequence). With V trimmed by 5 bases and J by 5 bases, 9 bases remained unmatched. The CDR3 runs to 16 residues. The CDR3 region has the DNA TGTGCCAGCAGTGGGCTGCGAGCGGGAGGGAACAATGAGCAGTTCTTC. This gives the protein CASSGLRAGGNNEQFF.

This sequence joins TRBV19 and TRBJ2-1; 12 bases are a match to TRBD2. V lost 3 bases, J lost 5 bases, and 8 bases stayed unmatched. CDR1 is LNHDA, CDR2 SQIVND, per germline (reference sequence). The CDR3 spans 17 residues. CDR3 loop: CASSIRLAGVVDNEQFF. The CDR3 DNA follows: TGTGCCAGTAGTATTAGACTAGCGGGAGTTGTGGACAATGAGCAGTTCTTC.

The chain links TRBV29-1 to TRBJ1-2; D is undetermined. The V gene lost 2 bases and the J gene lost 4 bases, with 5 bases spanning the gap. Germline CDR1 reads SQVTM; CDR2 reads ANQGSEA. The CDR3 totals 11 residues. The CDR3 coding sequence is TGCAGCGTTGAAAACATCTATGGCTACACCTTC. Protein: CSVENIYGYTF.

CDR3 in amino acids: CASSLWEQAKNIQYF. The CDR3 DNA reads TGTGCCAGCAGTTTATGGGAACAGGCCAAAAACATTCAGTACTTC. The chain is built from TRBV28 and TRBJ2-4; D is uncertain. The germline CDR1 and CDR2 sequences are MDHEN and SYDVKM. V shed 0 bases and J shed 1 base, with 7 bases lying between them. The CDR3 is made up of 15 amino acids.

This clone appeared a single time. The J gene is TRBJ2-1, the V gene TRBV30, with D uncertain. V was shortened by 1 base and J by 6 bases, with 10 bases between the two germline ends. CDR1 and CDR2 from the germline V gene are GTSNPN and SVGIG (reference sequence). The CDR3 totals 13 residues. As DNA, the CDR3 is TGTGCCTGGAGTGAATGGGCTGGCAATGAGCAGTTCTTC. This translates into CAWSEWAGNEQFF.

The J gene is TRBJ1-1, the V gene TRBV9, with D perhaps matching TRBD1 (6 bases). The CDR3 sequence is 13 residues long. Germline CDR1 and CDR2: SGDLS and YYNGEE. Trimming pared 4 bases from V and 6 bases from J, leaving 13 bases between. CDR3: CASSPQGLAEAFF. CDR3 nucleotides: TGTGCCAGCAGCCCGCAGGGGCTTGCTGAAGCTTTCTTT.

A few counts support this clone. The chain has TRBV12-3 or TRBV12-4 and TRBJ1-6, with 7 bases aligning to TRBD1. The CDR3 runs 13 residues. Trimming at V came to 7 bases and at J to 9 bases, leaving 6 bases not matched to a gene. In nucleotides, the CDR3 is TGTGCCAGCAACACAGGGGTTGCTTCACCCCTCCACTTT. This gives the protein CASNTGVASPLHF.

The chain employs TRBV30 and TRBJ1-2; no definite D call. The CDR3 contains 16 residues. Trimming pared 5 bases from V and 0 bases from J, leaving 19 bases between. Germline loops: CDR1 GTSNPN, CDR2 SVGIG (reference sequence). This CDR3 is CAWERVFWEANYGYTF. DNA of the CDR3: TGTGCCTGGGAGAGGGTCTTTTGGGAGGCTAACTATGGCTACACCTTC.

The chain is built from TRBV15 and TRBJ2-5, with 7 positions matching TRBD1. V gave up 5 bases and J gave up 2 bases; unmatched junction bases: 2. This CDR3 is 13 amino acids long. Germline CDR1 and CDR2: LNHNV and YYDKDF (reference sequence). CDR3: CATSGTDQETQYF. The CDR3 coding sequence is TGTGCCACCAGCGGGACAGATCAAGAGACCCAGTACTTC.